The 32 T cell receptor beta chains presented below share a single source sample, sequenced in a study of regulatory T cells in long-lasting Graves disease. Sequencing libraries for TCR beta were prepared with iRepertoire HTBI primers and Arm-PCR of CDR3 regions. TCRdb recomputed calls from the multiplex PCR reads with MiXCR, one row per CDR3 protein. The sample records approximately 400,000 distinct CDR3 sequences, 20% to 25% being singletons. Documented time point: persistent/refractory GD, antithyroid drugs over 5 years with positive TRAb. Following extraction of RNA from PBMCs, that RNA was used to make the TCR library. The sample was peripheral blood mononuclear cells (PBMCs), taken when the disease was refractory, from a patient treated with antithyroid drugs. These receptors originate from a female donor with Graves disease.

This clonotype was detected ten times or more. The chain has TRBV12-3 or TRBV12-4 and TRBJ2-1; no firm D call. V gave up 3 bases and J gave up 0 bases, with 18 bases separating them. The CDR3 length is 18 residues. CDR3 sequence (DNA): TGTGCCAGCAGTTTCGGCGGTTGGGGTCAGAGCTCCTACAATGAGCAGTTCTTC. It yields the protein CASSFGGWGQSSYNEQFF.

This clonotype was seen repeatedly, ten times or more. V is TRBV28 and J is TRBJ2-5; D possibly corresponds to TRBD2 (6 bases). Trimming stripped 4 bases from V and 0 bases from J, with 15 bases between. The V gene's germline CDR1 is MDHEN and CDR2 SYDVKM. The length of the CDR3 is 16 residues. CDR3 DNA: TGTGCCAGCAGTTCAATAGCGGAGGCGTACCAAGAGACCCAGTACTTC. Translated, it gives CASSSIAEAYQETQYF.

At least ten counts were recorded for this clonotype. This chain links TRBV24-1 with TRBJ2-5; 7 bases map to TRBD1. After removal of 3 bases from V and 2 bases from J, the junction contained 5 bases not matched to a gene. The CDR3 sequence is 15 residues long. Per the germline V gene, CDR1 is KGHDR and CDR2 is SFDVKD. The DNA for the CDR3 is TGTGCCACCAGTGATGCTATGGGACAGCAAGAGACCCAGTACTTC. Translation: CATSDAMGQQETQYF.

The DNA of the CDR3 is TGTGCCAGCAGCAAGATGGCGCGGCGACGAGATACGCAGTATTTT. Translated, it gives CASSKMARRRDTQYF. This sequence joins TRBV11-2 and TRBJ2-3; D unresolved. The CDR3 is made up of 15 amino acids. Germline lookup yields CDR1 SGHAT and CDR2 FQNNGV. V lost 5 bases, J lost 5 bases, and 17 bases lay in between.

The chain employs TRBV6-1 and TRBJ2-1; a weak D match, TRBD2 (5 bases). Deletions cut 5 bases from V and 6 bases from J, with 17 bases between. The CDR3 loop spans 15 amino acids. The germline V gene has CDR1 MNHNS and CDR2 SASEGT. The CDR3 sequence: CASSTTLGNPNEQFF. The CDR3 bases are TGTGCCAGCAGTACGACACTAGGGAACCCCAATGAGCAGTTCTTC.

The chain uses TRBV19 and TRBJ1-2; TRBD1 might be the D (6 bases). The V gene's germline CDR1 is LNHDA and CDR2 SQIVND (reference sequence). V was clipped by 7 bases and J by 4 bases, with 16 bases between them. This CDR3 has 14 amino acids. CDR3 coding DNA: TGTGCCAGTATGGAACGAGGGGGAGGCTATGGCTACACCTTC. It codes for CASMERGGGYGYTF.

A word on this clonotype: This may come from a read error, since a much larger clone is one base off. This chain connects TRBV18 to TRBJ2-7; D is unresolved. The CDR3 covers 12 residues. CDR1 and CDR2 (germline): KGHSH, LQKENI. The V gene lost 1 base and the J gene lost 5 bases, with 6 bases spanning the gap. CDR3 nucleotides: TGTGCCAGCTCACCACGTTCCGACGAGCAGTACTTC. Its protein product is CASSPRSDEQYF.

This clonotype was observed a few times. The rearrangement joins TRBV28 to TRBJ1-1; perhaps TRBD1 as D (6 bases). Germline values: CDR1 MDHEN, CDR2 SYDVKM. Trimming removed 6 bases at V and 10 bases at J, with 12 bases between. The CDR3 sequence is 11 residues long. The CDR3, as DNA: TGTGCCAGCAGACTGACAGGACGAGCTTTCTTT. Translation gives CASRLTGRAFF.

This clonotype showed up just a few times. V is TRBV20-1 and J is TRBJ2-7, with D uncertain. CDR3 size: 11 residues. The ends were cut back, 0 bases at V and 4 bases at J, with 4 bases in the middle. CDR1 is DFQATT and CDR2 is SNEGSKA in the germline V gene (reference sequence). CDR3 DNA: TGCAGTGCTAGAGAGACTTACGAGCAGTACTTC. It yields the protein CSARETYEQYF.

This clonotype has ten or more counts. CDR3 nucleotides: TGCAGTGCTAGGAATCGGGACTCGGGTGAGCAGTACTTC. This codes for CSARNRDSGEQYF. This chain uses TRBV20-1 with TRBJ2-7, with D possibly being TRBD2 (6 bases). Trimming cost V 3 bases and J 7 bases, with 16 bases left between them. This CDR3 has 13 amino acids. Looked up from germline, CDR1 is DFQATT and CDR2 is SNEGSKA (reference sequence).

The sample holds a few counts of this clonotype. This chain joins TRBV6-1 and TRBJ2-2; D might be TRBD1 (5 bases). From germline, CDR1 is MNHNS and CDR2 SASEGT. The CDR3 loop spans 15 amino acids. Trimming pared 6 bases from V and 5 bases from J, leaving 16 bases between. CDR3 loop: CASSLIGQGTGELFF. CDR3 coding DNA: TGTGCCAGCAGCCTTATTGGGCAGGGTACCGGGGAGCTGTTTTTT.

At least ten counts were recorded for this clonotype. The chain joins TRBV3-1 to TRBJ1-4, with a weak D call TRBD1 (5 bases). Germline assignment: CDR1 LGHDT and CDR2 YNNKEL (reference sequence). The CDR3 is 14 residues long. V lost 8 bases and J 10 bases, leaving 20 bases between the germline ends. The CDR3 bases are TGTGCCAGCTTCGCCGGGGGAGCTTCGGGAAAACTGTTTTTT. It codes for CASFAGGASGKLFF.

This clonotype was detected only a few times. V gene TRBV7-2 combines with J gene TRBJ1-1; D possibly corresponds to TRBD1 (6 bases). The V end lost 4 bases, the J end lost 10 bases, and 16 bases lay between the germline ends. CDR3 length equals 13 residues. CDR1 is SGHTA and CDR2 is FQGNSA in the germline V gene. The CDR3: CASSSIQGSVAFF. The CDR3 DNA reads TGTGCCAGCAGCTCTATACAGGGTTCGGTAGCTTTCTTT.

There are a few counts of this clonotype. The chain employs TRBV28 and TRBJ2-5; 7 bases line up with TRBD1. The V gene end was trimmed by 5 bases and the J gene end by 5 bases; junction bases not matched to a gene: 11. The CDR3 spans 15 residues. From germline, CDR1 is MDHEN and CDR2 SYDVKM. CDR3 DNA sequence: TGTGCCAGCAGTGGGGAAGACAGGGTGGGGGAGACCCAGTACTTC. As protein: CASSGEDRVGETQYF. The whole variable domain, remainder taken from reference TRBV28 and TRBJ2-5, is DVKVTQSSRYLVKRTGEKVFLECVQDMDHENMFWYRQDPGLGLRLIYFSYDVKMKEKGDIPEGYSVSREKKERFSLILESASTNQTSMYLCASSGEDRVGETQYFGPGTRLLVL.

This clonotype was counted at least ten times. The chain recombines TRBV28 with TRBJ2-2; TRBD2 is a possible D gene (5 bases). The CDR3 consists of 14 residues. The V end lost 2 bases, the J end lost 7 bases, and 11 bases lay between the germline ends. Per the germline V gene, CDR1 is MDHEN and CDR2 is SYDVKM. The CDR3 loop reads CASSLVGVVGELFF. DNA of the CDR3: TGTGCCAGCAGTTTAGTGGGAGTGGTCGGGGAGCTGTTTTTT.

The sample holds many counts of this clonotype. The chain has TRBV19 and TRBJ2-1, with 10 bases lining up with TRBD1. There are 15 residues in the CDR3. V was clipped by 4 bases and J by 6 bases; unmatched bases: 6. The V gene's germline CDR1 is LNHDA and CDR2 SQIVND (reference sequence). CDR3 sequence (DNA): TGTGCCAGTAGTACGGGACAGGGGATGGTCAATGAGCAGTTCTTC. This sequence encodes CASSTGQGMVNEQFF.

V gene TRBV20-1 combines with J gene TRBJ1-5, with D perhaps TRBD1 (6 bases). The CDR3 totals 16 residues. Germline V gene lookup returns CDR1 DFQATT and CDR2 SNEGSKA (reference sequence). Trimming removed 3 bases at V and 4 bases at J, with 19 bases between. The CDR3 sequence: CSASSGASSINQPQHF. In DNA, the CDR3 is TGCAGTGCTAGTTCGGGGGCGAGCTCCATTAATCAGCCCCAGCATTTT.

This clonotype was counted ten times or more. The V and J genes are TRBV28 and TRBJ2-7; 9 bases agree with TRBD1. Trimming at V came to 10 bases and at J to 5 bases, leaving 15 bases not matched to a gene. This CDR3 contains 15 residues. CDR1 is MDHEN, CDR2 SYDVKM, per germline. CDR3 nucleotide sequence: TGTGCCACCAAATCGTCCGGGACAGGGAGCCACGAGCAGTACTTC. This encodes CATKSSGTGSHEQYF.

The genes are TRBV7-2 and TRBJ1-2, with no clear D. The CDR3 has 13 amino acids. The germline V gene encodes CDR1 SGHTA and CDR2 FQGNSA. Trimming shortened V by 5 bases and J by 0 bases, and 7 bases separated the two germline ends. This CDR3 reads CASSPLTNYGYTF. For the CDR3, the DNA is TGTGCCAGCAGCCCGCTAACTAACTATGGCTACACCTTC.

The rearrangement uses TRBV29-1 and TRBJ1-3, with D possibly matching TRBD1 (6 bases). The germline gives CDR1 SQVTM, CDR2 ANQGSEA. The CDR3 is 13 residues long. V was pared by 1 base and J by 2 bases, with 6 bases between. CDR3 in DNA: TGCAGCGTTGAAGGGACAGCTGGAAACACCATATATTTT. Translating gives CSVEGTAGNTIYF.

Remarks on this clonotype: Given a much more abundant clone one base away, this may be a read error. The gene calls are TRBV18 and TRBJ2-5, with D unresolved. V shed 6 bases and J shed 3 bases, with 11 bases lying between them. This CDR3 is 13 amino acids long. Germline CDR1 KGHSH, CDR2 LQKENI. CDR3 region: CASSPPYEETQYF. The CDR3 region has the DNA TGTGCCAGCTCCCCGCCCTATGAAGAGACCCAGTACTTC. Looking up the rest from reference TRBV18 and TRBJ2-5 gives the full variable domain: NAGVMQNPRHLVRRRGQEARLRCSPMKGHSHVYWYRQLPEEGLKFMVYLQKENIIDESGMPKERFSAEFPKEGPSILRIQQVVRGDSAAYFCASSPPYEETQYFGPGTRLLVL.

As concerns this clonotype: Mismatch with germline at one junction end may stem from a read error. The chain recombines TRBV5-1 with TRBJ1-1; no firm D call. CDR1 and CDR2 from the germline V gene are SGHRS and YFSETQ. The CDR3 totals 16 residues. This CDR3 reads CASSALTSGWVTKAFF. Written as DNA, the CDR3 is TGCGCCAGCAGCGCCCTGACATCGGGTTGGGTCACTAAAGCTTTCTTT.

This clonotype has a handful of counts. V usage is TRBV9 and J usage is TRBJ2-5; a possible D gene is TRBD2 (6 bases). Germline assignment: CDR1 SGDLS and CDR2 YYNGEE. Trimming left V 0 bases short and J 4 bases short, with 19 bases between. CDR3 length equals 17 residues. CDR3 DNA sequence: TGTGCCAGCAGCGTAGCAGGCCCTTTAACGGGAGTAGAGACCCAGTACTTC. Translation: CASSVAGPLTGVETQYF.

J is TRBJ1-5 and V is TRBV6-2 or TRBV6-3, with 10 bases fitting TRBD1. The germline CDR1 and CDR2 sequences are MNHEY and SVGEGT. V shed 6 bases, J shed 5 bases, and the junction held 7 bases outside the gene matches. The length of the CDR3 is 15 residues. CDR3 protein: CASRLPGTGDQPQHF. CDR3 bases: TGTGCCAGCAGACTACCTGGGACAGGGGATCAGCCCCAGCATTTT.

This clonotype was observed a few times. The V call is TRBV28, the J call TRBJ1-1; D call uncertain. There are 15 residues in the CDR3. Germline V gene sequence: CDR1 MDHEN, CDR2 SYDVKM. V dropped 2 bases and J dropped 6 bases, with 16 bases sitting between them. The CDR3 bases are TGTGCCAGCAGTTTAAACCCGCCGAAAGGGCCTGAAGCTTTCTTT. Translated, it gives CASSLNPPKGPEAFF.

This rearrangement joins TRBV6-1 to TRBJ1-1, with 7 bases lining up with TRBD1. The CDR3 totals 13 residues. The junction had 10 bases not matched to a gene; V was cut back by 5 bases and J by 10 bases. Germline V lookup: CDR1 MNHNS, CDR2 SASEGT. Here the CDR3 reads CASSNRQGRGAFF. CDR3 sequence (DNA): TGTGCCAGCAGTAACAGACAGGGCCGGGGAGCTTTCTTT.

This clonotype turned up a few times. This chain links TRBV7-2 with TRBJ2-3; TRBD2 matches 9 bases. After removal of 4 bases from V and 4 bases from J, the junction contained 12 bases not matched to a gene. The CDR3 is made up of 17 amino acids. Germline values: CDR1 SGHTA, CDR2 FQGNSA. CDR3 amino acids: CASSSTTPGLAADTQYF. The CDR3 nucleotides read TGTGCCAGCAGCTCAACGACACCGGGACTAGCTGCAGATACGCAGTATTTT.

The V call is TRBV10-3, the J call TRBJ1-2, with D unclear. V lost 6 bases and J lost 8, with 16 bases in between. In germline, CDR1 is ENHRY, CDR2 SYGVKD. This CDR3 is built from 13 residues. Written as DNA, the CDR3 is TGTGCCATCAGCAGCCGGGAGGTCAACGGCTACACCTTC. Translating gives CAISSREVNGYTF.

This clonotype has at least ten counts. This chain joins TRBV15 and TRBJ1-1, with no clear D. The V end was cut by 5 bases, the J end by 4 bases, with 20 bases between. This CDR3 contains 16 residues. CDR1 and CDR2 from the germline V gene are LNHNV and YYDKDF (reference sequence). CDR3 nucleotide sequence: TGTGCCACCAGCTCCCCTCGTCGTGGGCGGGGCACTGAAGCTTTCTTT. This translates into CATSSPRRGRGTEAFF.

This clonotype has a handful of counts. The chain recombines TRBV19 with TRBJ1-1, with D hard to call. Trimming removed 3 bases from V and 4 bases from J, with 12 bases in between. The germline V gene has CDR1 LNHDA and CDR2 SQIVND (reference sequence). The CDR3 is made up of 14 amino acids. CDR3 region: CASSIRGVGTEAFF. Here the CDR3 DNA reads TGTGCCAGTAGTATTCGCGGGGTCGGCACTGAAGCTTTCTTT.

This clonotype has at least ten counts. This rearrangement joins TRBV3-1 to TRBJ1-2; D not certain. The CDR3 extends over 11 amino acids. V lost 2 bases to trimming and J lost 4 bases, with 2 bases between them. Per the germline V gene, CDR1 is LGHDT and CDR2 is YNNKEL (reference sequence). CDR3 residues: CASSQSYGYTF. The CDR3 bases are TGTGCCAGCAGCCAAAGCTATGGCTACACCTTC.

There are a few counts of this clonotype. The chain joins TRBV5-6 to TRBJ2-7; no definite D call. V was trimmed by 4 bases and J by 3 bases, leaving 14 bases between them. The CDR3 loop spans 14 amino acids. Germline V gene data show CDR1 as SGHDT and CDR2 as YYEEEE. Here the CDR3 reads CASSETEQDYEQYF. For the CDR3, the DNA is TGTGCCAGCAGCGAAACAGAACAAGACTACGAGCAGTACTTC.